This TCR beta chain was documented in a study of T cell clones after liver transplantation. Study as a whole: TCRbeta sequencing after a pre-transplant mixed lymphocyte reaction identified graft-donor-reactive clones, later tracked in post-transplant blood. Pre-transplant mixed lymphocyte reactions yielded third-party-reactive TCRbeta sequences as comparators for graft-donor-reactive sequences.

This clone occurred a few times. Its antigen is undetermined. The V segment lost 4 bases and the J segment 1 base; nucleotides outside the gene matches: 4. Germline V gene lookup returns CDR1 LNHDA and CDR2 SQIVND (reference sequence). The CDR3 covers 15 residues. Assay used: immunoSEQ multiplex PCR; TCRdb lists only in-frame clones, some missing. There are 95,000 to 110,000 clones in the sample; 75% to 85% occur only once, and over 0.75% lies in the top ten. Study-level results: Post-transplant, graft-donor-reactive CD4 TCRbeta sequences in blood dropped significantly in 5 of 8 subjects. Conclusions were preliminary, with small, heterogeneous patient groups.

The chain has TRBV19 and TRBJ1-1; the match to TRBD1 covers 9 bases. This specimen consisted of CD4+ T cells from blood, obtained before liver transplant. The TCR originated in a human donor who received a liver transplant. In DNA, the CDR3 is TGTGCCAGTAGTAAACAGGGGGCGAGGAACACTGAAGCTTTCTTT. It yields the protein CASSKQGARNTEAFF.